This T cell receptor beta chain stems from a study of cytomegalovirus exposure and HLA in healthy donors. Study summary: The 130 or so validation repertoires were reported in a later analysis to have been generated on the same platform as the approximately 700 first-cohort repertoires.

Details on this clone: Antigen unknown.

Per germline, CDR1 MDHEN and CDR2 SYDVKM. V was cut by 3 bases and J by 4 bases, with 13 bases left in between. The CDR3 totals 15 residues. Assay used: immunoSEQ multiplex PCR; TCRdb lists only in-frame clones, some missing. Of approximately 120,000 clones in the sample, about 87% are singletons; the top ten hold about 1.9%. The study's findings and limits: Listed as cytomegalovirus-associated were 150 to 200 TCR beta chains. High sensitivity and specificity were reportedly achieved when the classifier diagnosed cytomegalovirus status. The CMV antigen specificity of a few CMV-associated chains was confirmed through in vitro analysis.

The chain has TRBV28 and TRBJ1-5, with D perhaps matching TRBD1 (5 bases). Sequenced sample: PBMCs. The receptor was derived from a woman between 18 and 29 years old in good health and CMV-seronegative. In DNA, the CDR3 is TGTGCCAGCAGTTTTGTTCAGGGTCGAAATCAGCCCCAGCATTTT. It yields the protein CASSFVQGRNQPQHF.